This TCR beta chain was retrieved from a study of control samples from healthy donors and cancer patients (TCRdb year 2020). As for this clone: Its antigen is currently not known. Within one base of it there is no much larger clone, and no base qualities were kept.

Libraries were constructed by the immunoSEQ multiplex PCR assay. TCRdb re-hosts the immuneACCESS table, in-frame sequences only. Its copies lack some clones; in the studies checked, an unresolved V gene accounts for under half of them, and the cause for the rest is not known. In this sample the table shows approximately 86,000 clones, 85% to 95% of which occur a single time. The ten largest clones represent about 1.5% of the sample. According to the germline V gene (reference sequence), CDR1 reads LNHDA and CDR2 reads SQIVND. Clipping removes 5 bases from V and 4 bases from J, with 8 as the unmatched junction base count. Spanning cysteine to phenylalanine, the CDR3 consists of 16 amino acids. CDR3 DNA only is kept here, 48 bases in frame from base 1.

This receptor was taken from a woman between 25 and 40 years old in good health. Recombination joined TRBV19 with TRBJ2-1; the junction holds 10 bases that match TRBD2. The sample comprised blood. The DNA reads TGTGCCAGTAGTTATGGAAGGACTAGCGGATACAATGAGCAGTTCTTC. Its translation is CASSYGRTSGYNEQFF.